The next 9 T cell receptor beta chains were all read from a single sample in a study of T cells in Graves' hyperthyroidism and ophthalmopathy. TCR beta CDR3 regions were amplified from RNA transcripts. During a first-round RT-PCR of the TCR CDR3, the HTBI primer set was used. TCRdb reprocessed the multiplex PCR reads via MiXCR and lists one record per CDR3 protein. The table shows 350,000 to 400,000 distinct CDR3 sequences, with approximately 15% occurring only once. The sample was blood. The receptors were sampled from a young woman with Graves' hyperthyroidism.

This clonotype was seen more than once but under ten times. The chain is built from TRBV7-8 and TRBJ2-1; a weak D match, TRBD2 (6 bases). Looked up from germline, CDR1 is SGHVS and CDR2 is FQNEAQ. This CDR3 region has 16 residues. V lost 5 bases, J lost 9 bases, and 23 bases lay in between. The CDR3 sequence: CASSPRSGSGNIEQFF. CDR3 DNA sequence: TGTGCCAGCAGCCCCCGGTCCGGGAGTGGGAACATTGAGCAGTTCTTC.

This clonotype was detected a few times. The CDR3 loop reads CASSSQAGDPGELFF. DNA of the CDR3: TGCGCCAGCAGCTCCCAAGCGGGAGACCCCGGGGAGCTGTTTTTT. The chain couples TRBV5-1 to TRBJ2-2; 8 bases map to TRBD2. The CDR3 contains 15 residues. Trimming took 3 bases from V and 6 from J; bases not matched to a gene: 7. Per germline, CDR1 SGHRS and CDR2 YFSETQ.

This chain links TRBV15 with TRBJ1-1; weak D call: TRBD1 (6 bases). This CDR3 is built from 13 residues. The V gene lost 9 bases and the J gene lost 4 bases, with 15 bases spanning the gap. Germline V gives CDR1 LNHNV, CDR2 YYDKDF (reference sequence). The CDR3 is CATSDRLSTEAFF. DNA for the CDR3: TGTGCCACGTCGGACAGATTGAGCACTGAAGCTTTCTTT.

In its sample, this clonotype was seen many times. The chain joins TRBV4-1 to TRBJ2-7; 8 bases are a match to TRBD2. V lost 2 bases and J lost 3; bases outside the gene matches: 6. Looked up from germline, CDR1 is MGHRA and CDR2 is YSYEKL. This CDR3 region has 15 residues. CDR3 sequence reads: CASSQRLARLYEQYF. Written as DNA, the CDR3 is TGCGCCAGCAGCCAAAGACTAGCGCGTCTCTACGAGCAGTACTTC.

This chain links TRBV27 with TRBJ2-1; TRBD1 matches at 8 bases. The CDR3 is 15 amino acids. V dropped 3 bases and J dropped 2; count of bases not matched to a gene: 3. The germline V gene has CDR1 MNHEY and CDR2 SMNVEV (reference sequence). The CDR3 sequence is CASSLETGAYNEQFF. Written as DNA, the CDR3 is TGTGCCAGCAGTTTGGAGACAGGGGCCTACAATGAGCAGTTCTTC.

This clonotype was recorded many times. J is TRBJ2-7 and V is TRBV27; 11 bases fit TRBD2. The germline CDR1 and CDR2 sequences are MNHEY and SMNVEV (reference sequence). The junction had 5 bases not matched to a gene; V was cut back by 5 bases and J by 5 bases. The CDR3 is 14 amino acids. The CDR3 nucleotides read TGTGCCAGCAGTGATAGCGGGAGGGCCGACGAGCAGTACTTC. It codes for CASSDSGRADEQYF.

The CDR3 DNA follows: TGCAGCGTTGATGGTACTGGATCTCTTTTGGGTACGCAGTATTTT. As protein: CSVDGTGSLLGTQYF. The V gene is TRBV29-1, the J gene TRBJ2-3, with D unclear. This CDR3 has 15 residues. CDR1 is SQVTM, CDR2 ANQGSEA, per germline. The ends were cut back, 3 bases at V and 8 bases at J, with 21 bases in the middle.

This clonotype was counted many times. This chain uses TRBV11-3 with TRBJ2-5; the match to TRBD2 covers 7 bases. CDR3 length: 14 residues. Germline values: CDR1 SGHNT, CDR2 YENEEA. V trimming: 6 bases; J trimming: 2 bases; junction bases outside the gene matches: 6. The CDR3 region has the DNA TGTGCCAGCAGTCCAGGGCGGGGGCAAGAGACCCAGTACTTC. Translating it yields CASSPGRGQETQYF.

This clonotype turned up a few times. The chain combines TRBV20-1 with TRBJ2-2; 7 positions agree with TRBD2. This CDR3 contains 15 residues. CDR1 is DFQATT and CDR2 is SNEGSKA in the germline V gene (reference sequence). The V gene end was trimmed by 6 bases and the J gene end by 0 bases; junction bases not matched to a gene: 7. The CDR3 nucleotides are TGCAGTGCGGAATTAGCGGGCGCGAACACCGGGGAGCTGTTTTTT. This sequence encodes CSAELAGANTGELFF.